This TCR beta chain was identified during a study of CDR3 diversity in severe acne. MiXCR was run by TCRdb on the PCR reads, yielding one entry per CDR3 protein. The table lists about 98,000 distinct CDR3 sequences, around 56% of them singletons. V dropped 8 bases and J dropped 1 base, with 5 bases sitting between them. The germline CDR1 and CDR2 sequences are SEHNR and FQNEAQ (reference sequence). The CDR3 spans 11 residues. This chain joins TRBV7-9 and TRBJ2-5; D is unclear. The sequence derives from a male donor with acne. Sequencing input: blood. The CDR3 nucleotides read TGTGCCAGCCGGACCCAAGAGACCCAGTACTTC. Encoded protein: CASRTQETQYF.